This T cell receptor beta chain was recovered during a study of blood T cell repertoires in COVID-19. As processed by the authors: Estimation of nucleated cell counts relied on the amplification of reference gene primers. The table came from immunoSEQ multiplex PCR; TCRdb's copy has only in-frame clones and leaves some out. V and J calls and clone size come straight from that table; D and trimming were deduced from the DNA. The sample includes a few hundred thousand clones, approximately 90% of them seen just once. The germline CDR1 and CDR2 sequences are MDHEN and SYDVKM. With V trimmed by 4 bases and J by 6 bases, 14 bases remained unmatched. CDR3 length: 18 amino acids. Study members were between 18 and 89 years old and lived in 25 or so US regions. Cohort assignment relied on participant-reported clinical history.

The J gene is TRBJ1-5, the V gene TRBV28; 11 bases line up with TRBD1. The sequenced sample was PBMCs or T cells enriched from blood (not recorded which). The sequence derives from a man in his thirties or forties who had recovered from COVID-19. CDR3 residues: CASSSVLRTGGGIQPQHF. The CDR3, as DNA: TGTGCCAGCAGTTCCGTTTTGAGGACAGGGGGCGGAATTCAGCCCCAGCATTTT.